The TCR beta chain described here comes from a study of blood T cell repertoires in COVID-19. At the level of the study: Samples representing acute and convalescent COVID-19 were sourced from the United States, Italy and Spain. Nucleic acid was either cDNA or gDNA, and it came from T cells, B-cell-depleted T cells, or PBMCs.

In the study's own analysis: Cell counts per sample came from amplifying reference gene primers. The repertoire was sequenced with immunoSEQ multiplex PCR; TCRdb's copy has only in-frame clones and lacks some. The V and J calls and clone size come from that table; D and trimming were worked out from the DNA. The sample has 80,000 to 95,000 clones; 80% to 90% are singletons. The sequencing input was peripheral blood. The receptor was derived from a man between 45 and 60 years old with active or convalescent COVID-19.

The CDR3 DNA reads as TGTGCAAGTCGCTTGGAAAGACTAGACTTGAACACCGGGGAGCTGTTTTTT. Translation gives CASRLERLDLNTGELFF. V usage is TRBV12-2 and J usage is TRBJ2-2; the table's D gene call, TRBD2, was not cross checked with the DNA. TRBV12-2 counts as a pseudogene. This CDR3 has 17 residues.